Shown below are 10 T cell receptor beta chains from a single sample sequenced in a study of blood T cell repertoires in COVID-19. TCRdb's copy holds only in-frame clones and misses some; the assay was immunoSEQ multiplex PCR. Of roughly 280,000 clones in the sample, 75% to 95% were seen once. Sequenced input: PBMCs or T cells enriched from blood (not recorded which). The receptors were gathered from a man aged 35 to 55 who had been exposed to COVID-19.

This chain joins TRBV11-3 and TRBJ1-1; weak D call: TRBD1 (6 bases). V lost 5 bases and J 0 bases, leaving 13 bases between the germline ends. The CDR3 is 15 residues long. Germline CDR1 and CDR2: SGHNT and YENEEA. The CDR3 bases are TGTGCCAGCAGCCGGAGAACAGGGATGAACACTGAAGCTTTCTTT. It encodes CASSRRTGMNTEAFF.

In DNA, the CDR3 is TGTGCCAGCAGCGTCGCATCCCCGGGGAGGGTCGCCGGGGAGCTGTTTTTT. Its translation: CASSVASPGRVAGELFF. This chain uses TRBV9 with TRBJ2-2, with 7 bases lining up with TRBD2. The CDR3 contains 17 residues. Trimming at V came to 2 bases and at J to 6 bases, leaving 13 bases not matched to a gene. CDR1 SGDLS and CDR2 YYNGEE come from the germline V gene.

Comments on this clone: This may be a read error: a much more frequent sequence differs by one nucleotide. The rearrangement links TRBV7-3 to TRBJ1-1; D is possibly TRBD1 (6 bases). V was clipped by 0 bases and J by 4 bases, with 6 bases between them. The CDR3 contains 13 residues. Germline CDR1 reads SGHTA; CDR2 reads FQGTGA. CDR3 DNA: TGTGCCAGCAGCTTAACAGGGGGCACTGAAGCTTTCTTT. Translating gives CASSLTGGTEAFF. Full variable domain (missing parts from reference TRBV7-3 and TRBJ1-1): GAGVSQTPSNKVTEKGKYVELRCDPISGHTALYWYRQSLGQGPEFLIYFQGTGAADDSGLPNDRFFAVRPEGSVSTLKIQRTERGDSAVYLCASSLTGGTEAFFGQGTRLTVV.

This chain joins TRBV5-1 and TRBJ2-1; 7 bases map to TRBD2. The trim removed 1 base at V and 6 bases at J, leaving 10 bases unmatched. Germline CDR1 SGHRS, CDR2 YFSETQ. This CDR3 is built from 16 residues. The CDR3 here is CASSLRGRAIGNEQFF. The CDR3 DNA sequence: TGCGCCAGCAGCTTGAGAGGGAGGGCTATTGGCAATGAGCAGTTCTTC.

The rearrangement joins TRBV29-1 to TRBJ2-5, with TRBD1 identical over 8 bases. The length of the CDR3 is 14 residues. V was clipped by 7 bases and J by 2 bases; unmatched bases: 9. CDR1 and CDR2 from the germline V gene are SQVTM and ANQGSEA. The CDR3 nucleotides are TGCAGCGGGAATGGACAGGGCCTGCAAGAGACCCAGTACTTC. Protein sequence: CSGNGQGLQETQYF.

The sample holds a few counts of this clone. The chain combines TRBV6-2 or TRBV6-3 with TRBJ2-5, with 14 positions matching TRBD2. The germline gives CDR1 MNHEY, CDR2 SVGEGT. This CDR3 comprises 15 residues. Trimming removed 4 bases from V and 4 bases from J; junction bases left unmatched: 2. CDR3 nucleotides: TGTGCCAGCAGTTGGGGACTAGCGGGAGCAGAGACCCAGTACTTC. Translating gives CASSWGLAGAETQYF.

V is TRBV7-9 and J is TRBJ1-1; TRBD1 matches 8 bases. The CDR3 length is 14 residues. V shed 5 bases and J 11 bases; nucleotides not matched to a gene: 13. Germline CDR1 SEHNR, CDR2 FQNEAQ (reference sequence). CDR3 residues: CASSLMTGEGEAFF. The CDR3 DNA reads TGTGCCAGCAGCCTCATGACAGGGGAGGGGGAGGCTTTCTTT.

This chain connects TRBV29-1 to TRBJ2-7; 13 nucleotides align to TRBD2. After removal of 8 bases from V and 6 bases from J, the junction contained 7 bases not matched to a gene. The CDR3 extends over 13 amino acids. From germline, CDR1 is SQVTM and CDR2 ANQGSEA. DNA for the CDR3: TGCAGCTCGAGGACTAGCGGGAGCGGCGAGCAGTACTTC. It yields the protein CSSRTSGSGEQYF.

This sequence joins TRBV24-1 and TRBJ1-6; 9 bases map to TRBD1. Per the germline V gene, CDR1 is KGHDR and CDR2 is SFDVKD. V lost 2 bases and J lost 6; bases outside the gene matches: 1. This CDR3 spans 15 amino acids. The CDR3 loop reads CATSDSGQGNSPLHF. CDR3 DNA sequence: TGTGCCACCAGTGATTCGGGACAGGGTAATTCACCCCTCCACTTT.

The rearrangement links TRBV5-6 to TRBJ1-5; no clear D gene. V lost 4 bases, J lost 9 bases, and 14 bases lay in between. The CDR3 is 13 amino acids. The germline gives CDR1 SGHDT, CDR2 YYEEEE. For the CDR3, the DNA is TGTGCCAGCAGCGCTCGGAGGCTTGGGCCCCAGCATTTT. Residues: CASSARRLGPQHF.